A single sample gave rise to the 29 T cell receptor beta chains below, sequenced in a study of CD8 T cells in Susac syndrome. The RNA input was about 0.5 to 1 ug, and it was reverse transcribed with random hexamers. Using its own MiXCR run on the immunoSEQ multiplex PCR reads, TCRdb lists one record per CDR3 protein. The table has around 80,000 distinct CDR3 sequences, approximately 93% seen once; the top ten hold 0.52%. Sequenced material: CD8+ T cells from PBMCs. All receptors come from a human donor with Susac syndrome.

The gene calls are TRBV4-3 and TRBJ2-1; 13 bases match TRBD2. Trimming took 0 bases from V and 8 from J; bases not matched to a gene: 10. Germline assignment: CDR1 LGHNA and CDR2 YSLEER. This CDR3 has 18 amino acids. CDR3 residues: CASSQDQLAGGNGDEQFF. In nucleotides, the CDR3 is TGCGCCAGCAGCCAAGATCAACTAGCGGGGGGGAACGGGGATGAGCAGTTCTTC.

J is TRBJ2-7 and V is TRBV19; no definite D call. CDR3 length equals 13 residues. The germline CDR1 and CDR2 sequences are LNHDA and SQIVND (reference sequence). With 2 bases removed from V and 3 bases from J, the gap between germline ends came to 8 bases. CDR3: CASSISKGYEQYF. The CDR3 region has the DNA TGTGCCAGTAGTATAAGCAAGGGCTACGAGCAGTACTTC. The full variable domain, rest sourced from reference TRBV19 and TRBJ2-7, is DGGITQSPKYLFRKEGQNVTLSCEQNLNHDAMYWYRQDPGQGLRLIYYSQIVNDFQKGDIAEGYSVSREKKESFPLTVTSAQKNPTAFYLCASSISKGYEQYFGPGTRLTVT.

The chain recombines TRBV11-2 with TRBJ2-7; D unclear. Germline CDR1 is SGHAT and CDR2 is FQNNGV. Trimming took off 2 bases at V and 0 bases at J, with 8 bases between the two ends. The CDR3 sequence is 14 residues long. The CDR3 bases are TGTGCCAGCAGCTTAATCTCCCGCTCCTACGAGCAGTACTTC. Its protein product is CASSLISRSYEQYF.

The rearrangement links TRBV12-3 or TRBV12-4 to TRBJ2-7, with D possibly matching TRBD1 (5 bases). The CDR3 contains 14 residues. Deletions cut 6 bases from V and 1 base from J, with 13 bases between. CDR3 loop: CASSFSRGSYEQYF. As DNA, the CDR3 is TGTGCCAGCAGCTTTAGTAGGGGTTCCTACGAGCAGTACTTC.

The genes are TRBV12-3 or TRBV12-4 and TRBJ1-5, with TRBD1 identical over 8 bases. There are 16 residues in the CDR3. V was clipped by 4 bases and J by 5 bases; unmatched bases: 10. The CDR3 reads CASSSRTGRTDQPQHF. The CDR3 DNA sequence: TGTGCCAGCAGTTCTAGGACAGGGCGTACGGATCAGCCCCAGCATTTT.

The chain combines TRBV9 with TRBJ2-3, with 8 bases aligning to TRBD2. V shed 0 bases, J shed 2 bases, and the junction held 8 bases outside the gene matches. The CDR3 extends over 17 amino acids. Germline CDR1 is SGDLS and CDR2 is YYNGEE. The CDR3 DNA reads as TGTGCCAGCAGCGTAGCCTCGGCGGGGGGAGACACAGATACGCAGTATTTT. Its protein product is CASSVASAGGDTDTQYF. Full variable domain (missing parts from reference TRBV9 and TRBJ2-3): DSGVTQTPKHLITATGQRVTLRCSPRSGDLSVYWYQQSLDQGLQFLIQYYNGEERAKGNILERFSAQQFPDLHSELNLSSLELGDSALYFCASSVASAGGDTDTQYFGPGTRLTVL.

The CDR3 DNA is TGCGCCAGCAGAATTTTTCAAAGGGCAGCATCACCCTACAATGAGCAGTTCTTC. It translates to CASRIFQRAASPYNEQFF. The chain combines TRBV5-1 with TRBJ2-1; D is undetermined. The CDR3 is 18 residues long. In germline, CDR1 is SGHRS, CDR2 YFSETQ. Trimming pared 5 bases from V and 2 bases from J, leaving 23 bases between.

The J gene is TRBJ2-3, the V gene TRBV20-1; 8 bases are shared with TRBD1. CDR3 length equals 16 residues. Germline V gives CDR1 DFQATT, CDR2 SNEGSKA (reference sequence). The J segment lost 1 base and the V segment lost 5 bases, leaving 11 bases of the junction unmatched. CDR3 bases: TGCAGTGCTGACGCCGCGACAGGGGCTGGCACAGATACGCAGTATTTT. Translation: CSADAATGAGTDTQYF.

The V gene is TRBV6-2 or TRBV6-3, the J gene TRBJ2-6; no clear D. This CDR3 is 16 amino acids long. Looked up from germline, CDR1 is MNHEY and CDR2 is SVGEGT. Trimming pared 4 bases from V and 0 bases from J, leaving 10 bases between. As DNA, the CDR3 is TGTGCCAGCAGTTCTGCCGGTGGCTCTGGGGCCAACGTCCTGACTTTC. It encodes CASSSAGGSGANVLTF.

This clonotype was picked up a small number of times. The V and J genes are TRBV5-6 and TRBJ2-6; 7 bases line up with TRBD1. Per germline, CDR1 SGHDT and CDR2 YYEEEE. V gave up 4 bases and J gave up 4 bases; unmatched junction bases: 11. The CDR3 sequence is 17 residues long. CDR3 DNA: TGTGCCAGCAGCCTTGGGACAGCCTCTTCGGGGGCCAACGTCCTGACTTTC. It specifies CASSLGTASSGANVLTF. The full variable domain, in which reference TRBV5-6 and TRBJ2-6 provide the parts outside the CDR3, is DAGVTQSPTHLIKTRGQQVTLRCSPKSGHDTVSWYQQALGQGPQFIFQYYEEEERQRGNFPDRFSGHQFPNYSSELNVNALLLGDSALYLCASSLGTASSGANVLTFGAGSRLTVL.

The V gene is TRBV9, the J gene TRBJ1-1; tentatively, D is TRBD1 (5 bases). Germline CDR1 reads SGDLS; CDR2 reads YYNGEE. V lost 6 bases to trimming and J lost 1 base, with 13 bases between them. There are 14 residues in the CDR3. CDR3 bases: TGTGCCAGCAAAGAGGGGTGGGGGAACACTGAAGCTTTCTTT. This translates into CASKEGWGNTEAFF.

The V call is TRBV29-1, the J call TRBJ2-7; 7 nucleotides match TRBD2. Looked up from germline, CDR1 is SQVTM and CDR2 is ANQGSEA. V shed 2 bases, J shed 4 bases, and the junction held 11 bases outside the gene matches. This CDR3 has 15 amino acids. CDR3 nucleotide sequence: TGCAGCGTTGAAAGGCGCGGGAGAGGAGGATACGAGCAGTACTTC. Amino acid sequence: CSVERRGRGGYEQYF.

This clonotype is a singleton in its sample. The chain employs TRBV7-2 and TRBJ1-2; D remains unclear. V lost 1 base to trimming and J lost 8 bases, with 11 bases between them. In germline, CDR1 is SGHTA, CDR2 FQGNSA. The CDR3 runs 13 residues. The CDR3 reads CASSLVTEWGYTF. In DNA form, the CDR3 reads TGTGCCAGCAGCTTAGTAACAGAGTGGGGCTACACCTTC.

This sequence joins TRBV30 and TRBJ1-1, with D hard to call. Germline CDR1 and CDR2: GTSNPN and SVGIG (reference sequence). The CDR3 loop spans 12 amino acids. The germline V and J ends were trimmed by 2 bases and 8 bases, with 12 bases remaining between them. CDR3 nucleotide sequence: TGTGCCTGGAGTATCGGGCTTCGGGAAGCTTTCTTT. As protein: CAWSIGLREAFF.

This chain links TRBV10-3 with TRBJ1-1; D remains unclear. Trimming removed 4 bases at V and 1 base at J, with 4 bases between. The CDR3 contains 12 residues. Germline values: CDR1 ENHRY, CDR2 SYGVKD. The CDR3 nucleotides are TGTGCCATCAGTGTGGGGAACACTGAAGCTTTCTTT. It translates to CAISVGNTEAFF.

This sequence joins TRBV9 and TRBJ2-7; either TRBD1 or TRBD2 may fit D (5 bases each). V shed 4 bases and J shed 5 bases, with 19 bases lying between them. CDR1 is SGDLS and CDR2 is YYNGEE in the germline V gene. The CDR3 sequence is 15 residues long. This CDR3 is CASSIRDGSLDEQYF. The CDR3 nucleotides are TGTGCCAGCAGCATACGGGACGGATCCTTGGACGAGCAGTACTTC.

The chain recombines TRBV5-1 with TRBJ2-7; TRBD1 aligns across 7 bases. The CDR3 has 13 amino acids. Germline-derived CDR1 and CDR2 are SGHRS and YFSETQ. The junction had 6 bases not matched to a gene; V was cut back by 2 bases and J by 7 bases. As DNA, the CDR3 is TGCGCCAGCAGCTTAGACAGGGTAGGGGAGCAGTACTTC. It codes for CASSLDRVGEQYF.

The chain couples TRBV12-3 or TRBV12-4 to TRBJ2-7; 8 bases fit TRBD2. Trimming at V came to 5 bases and at J to 7 bases, leaving 7 bases not matched to a gene. The CDR3 runs to 13 residues. The CDR3: CASSPQRGGEQYF. CDR3 coding DNA: TGTGCCAGCAGTCCTCAACGGGGGGGTGAGCAGTACTTC.

The V call is TRBV30, the J call TRBJ1-1, with 7 bases fitting TRBD1. In germline, CDR1 is GTSNPN, CDR2 SVGIG (reference sequence). The CDR3 consists of 13 residues. The V gene end was trimmed by 5 bases and the J gene end by 0 bases; junction bases not matched to a gene: 3. The CDR3 coding sequence is TGTGCCTGGGACAGGGTCATGAACACTGAAGCTTTCTTT. As protein: CAWDRVMNTEAFF.

This clonotype was detected once. This sequence joins TRBV29-1 and TRBJ1-3, with unresolved D. Germline V lookup: CDR1 SQVTM, CDR2 ANQGSEA. Trimming stripped 4 bases from V and 0 bases from J, with 4 bases between. This CDR3 has 12 amino acids. This CDR3 is CSVASSGNTIYF. The CDR3 region has the DNA TGCAGCGTTGCGAGCTCTGGAAACACCATATATTTT. Full variable domain (remainder filled in from reference TRBV29-1 and TRBJ1-3): SAVISQKPSRDICQRGTSLTIQCQVDSQVTMMFWYRQQPGQSLTLIATANQGSEATYESGFVIDKFPISRPNLTFSTLTVSNMSPEDSSIYLCSVASSGNTIYFGEGSWLTVV.

This rearrangement joins TRBV3-1 to TRBJ1-2; TRBD1 matches 9 bases. The CDR3 is 14 amino acids. Germline lookup yields CDR1 LGHDT and CDR2 YNNKEL (reference sequence). The junction had 11 bases not matched to a gene; V was cut back by 2 bases and J by 13 bases. In DNA, the CDR3 is TGTGCCAGCAGCCAACTCGACAGGGGGTTGCTAAGCACCTTC. Translated: CASSQLDRGLLSTF.

This rearrangement joins TRBV27 to TRBJ2-1, with D perhaps matching TRBD2 (6 bases). The ends were cut back, 3 bases at V and 3 bases at J, with 9 bases in the middle. Per the germline V gene, CDR1 is MNHEY and CDR2 is SMNVEV (reference sequence). This CDR3 has 14 residues. CDR3 in DNA: TGTGCCAGCAGTTTTGAAGCGGGCTACAATGAGCAGTTCTTC. Its translation is CASSFEAGYNEQFF.

The genes are TRBV7-9 and TRBJ1-2, with 8 bases matching TRBD1. Trimming at V came to 0 bases and at J to 4 bases, leaving 7 bases not matched to a gene. Germline lookup yields CDR1 SEHNR and CDR2 FQNEAQ (reference sequence). The CDR3 is 16 amino acids. CDR3 protein: CASSLAQGAPVYGYTF. The CDR3 DNA reads as TGTGCCAGCAGCTTAGCCCAGGGGGCCCCTGTCTATGGCTACACCTTC.

The V and J genes are TRBV12-5 and TRBJ2-7; D might be TRBD1 (6 bases). The germline CDR1 and CDR2 sequences are LGHNT and FRNRAP. Trimming cost V 8 bases and J 2 bases, with 10 bases left between them. The CDR3 consists of 12 residues. The CDR3 sequence: CASSQGTYEQYF. CDR3 nucleotide sequence: TGTGCTAGTAGTCAGGGGACCTACGAGCAGTACTTC. Combining the CDR3 with reference TRBV12-5 and TRBJ2-7 gives the whole variable domain DARVTQTPRHKVTEMGQEVTMRCQPILGHNTVFWYRQTMMQGLELLAYFRNRAPLDDSGMPKDRFSAEMPDATLATLKIQPSEPRDSAVYFCASSQGTYEQYFGPGTRLTVT.

V gene TRBV6-2 or TRBV6-3 combines with J gene TRBJ2-1, with TRBD2 matching 11 bases. J lost 4 bases, V lost 5 bases, and 4 bases had no gene match. The CDR3 totals 15 residues. The V gene's germline CDR1 is MNHEY and CDR2 SVGEGT. The CDR3 DNA is TGTGCCAGCAGTCTTCTAGCGGGGGGTTACAATGAGCAGTTCTTC. Protein sequence: CASSLLAGGYNEQFF.

This clonotype came up once. The chain joins TRBV11-2 to TRBJ2-7; D is perhaps TRBD2 (5 bases). This CDR3 has 14 residues. The V end lost 0 bases, the J end lost 3 bases, and 9 bases lay between the germline ends. CDR1 SGHAT and CDR2 FQNNGV come from the germline V gene. For the CDR3, the DNA is TGTGCCAGCAGCTTAGAACGGGGTAGCTACGAGCAGTACTTC. Translation gives CASSLERGSYEQYF.

The CDR3 protein is CASSFPGERSPLHF. For the CDR3, the DNA is TGTGCCAGCAGCTTCCCAGGGGAGAGGTCACCCCTCCACTTT. The V gene is TRBV5-5, the J gene TRBJ1-6; TRBD1 might be the D (6 bases). Trimming took 2 bases from V and 10 from J, leaving 13 bases between them. CDR3 size: 14 residues. Germline V gene sequence: CDR1 SGHKS, CDR2 YYEKEE (reference sequence). Combining the CDR3 with reference TRBV5-5 and TRBJ1-6 gives the whole variable domain DAGVTQSPTHLIKTRGQQVTLRCSPISGHKSVSWYQQVLGQGPQFIFQYYEKEERGRGNFPDRFSARQFPNYSSELNVNALLLGDSALYLCASSFPGERSPLHFGNGTRLTVT.

The chain employs TRBV9 and TRBJ2-3; 8 bases line up with TRBD1. Germline V gene data show CDR1 as SGDLS and CDR2 as YYNGEE. The length of the CDR3 is 15 residues. V gave up 5 bases and J gave up 0 bases; unmatched junction bases: 5. The CDR3 nucleotides read TGTGCCAGCAGGGGCCGGGACAGGAGCACAGATACGCAGTATTTT. It codes for CASRGRDRSTDTQYF.

This chain connects TRBV7-9 to TRBJ2-3; no definite D call. This CDR3 spans 13 amino acids. Germline V gene lookup returns CDR1 SEHNR and CDR2 FQNEAQ (reference sequence). V lost 0 bases, J lost 5 bases, and 6 bases lay in between. The CDR3 nucleotides read TGTGCCAGCAGCTTAGCGCTGGTAGATACGCAGTATTTT. This encodes CASSLALVDTQYF.